This T cell receptor beta chain was captured in a study of T-cell reconstitution after alpha-beta-depleted transplantation in children. Overall study findings and caveats: One year post-transplant, T-cell counts and diversity were largely derived from T cells produced anew. Several hundred expanded graft clones reportedly supplied alpha-beta T cells about two months after transplant. Some patients' high day-60 TCRbeta diversity was traced to surviving recipient T cells and thymic progenitors.

Preparation of the TCRbeta library was carried out with unique molecular identifiers. TCRdb itself ran the PCR reads through MiXCR, one entry per CDR3 protein. Altogether tens of thousands of distinct CDR3 sequences are present, approximately 6.1% being singletons, with the ten largest covering more than 30%. Germline-derived CDR1 and CDR2 are GTSNPN and SVGIG (reference sequence). Trimming pared 0 bases from V and 6 bases from J, leaving 10 bases between. The CDR3 length is 13 residues. This clonotype was seen a handful of times. What it binds is unknown. The chain couples TRBV30 to TRBJ2-3; D is perhaps TRBD1 (6 bases). Material: PBMCs, mostly from graft donor cells, obtained 60 days after TCRalphabeta/CD19-depleted stem cell transplant. The sequence was collected from a female patient under 10 years old who had a stem cell transplant for aplastic anemia, so the T cells may come from the graft donor. CDR3 loop: CAWSVGGSDTQYF. CDR3 in DNA: TGTGCCTGGAGTGTAGGGGGTTCGGATACGCAGTATTTT.